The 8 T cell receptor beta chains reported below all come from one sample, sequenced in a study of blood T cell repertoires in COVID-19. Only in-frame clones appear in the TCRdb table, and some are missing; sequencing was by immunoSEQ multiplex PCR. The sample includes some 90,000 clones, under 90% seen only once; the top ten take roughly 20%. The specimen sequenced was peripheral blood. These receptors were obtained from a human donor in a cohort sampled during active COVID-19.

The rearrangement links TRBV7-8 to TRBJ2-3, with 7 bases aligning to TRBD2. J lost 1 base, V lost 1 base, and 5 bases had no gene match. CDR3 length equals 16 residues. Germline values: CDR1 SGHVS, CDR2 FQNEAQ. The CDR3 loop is CASSLGPGLGTDTQYF. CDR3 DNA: TGTGCCAGCAGCTTAGGGCCCGGACTAGGCACAGATACGCAGTATTTT.

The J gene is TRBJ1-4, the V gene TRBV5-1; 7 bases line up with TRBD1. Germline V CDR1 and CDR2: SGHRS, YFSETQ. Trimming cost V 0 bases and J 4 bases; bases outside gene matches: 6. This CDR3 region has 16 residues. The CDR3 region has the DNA TGCGCCAGCAGCTTGGGGGACAGTGCCTTTAATGAAAAACTGTTTTTT. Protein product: CASSLGDSAFNEKLFF.

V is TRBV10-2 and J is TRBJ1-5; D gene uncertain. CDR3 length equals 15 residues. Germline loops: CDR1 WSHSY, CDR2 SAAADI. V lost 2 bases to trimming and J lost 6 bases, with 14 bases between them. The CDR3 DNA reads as TGCGCCAGCAGTGAGCAGGATACTGTTGGTCAGCCCCAGCATTTT. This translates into CASSEQDTVGQPQHF.

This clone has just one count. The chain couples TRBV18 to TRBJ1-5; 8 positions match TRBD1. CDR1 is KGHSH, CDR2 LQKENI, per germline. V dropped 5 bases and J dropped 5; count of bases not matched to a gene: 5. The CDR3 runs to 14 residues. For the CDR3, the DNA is TGTGCCAGCTCATGGACAGGGTCCGATCAGCCCCAGCATTTT. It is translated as CASSWTGSDQPQHF. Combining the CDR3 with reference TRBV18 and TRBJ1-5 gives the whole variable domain NAGVMQNPRHLVRRRGQEARLRCSPMKGHSHVYWYRQLPEEGLKFMVYLQKENIIDESGMPKERFSAEFPKEGPSILRIQQVVRGDSAAYFCASSWTGSDQPQHFGDGTRLSIL.

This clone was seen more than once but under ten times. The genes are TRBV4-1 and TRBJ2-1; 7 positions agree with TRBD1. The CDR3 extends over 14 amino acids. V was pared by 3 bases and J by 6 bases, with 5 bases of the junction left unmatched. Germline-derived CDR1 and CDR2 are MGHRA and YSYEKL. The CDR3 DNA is TGCGCCAGCAGCCAGCCCCGGGACAGCAATGAGCAGTTCTTC. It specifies CASSQPRDSNEQFF.

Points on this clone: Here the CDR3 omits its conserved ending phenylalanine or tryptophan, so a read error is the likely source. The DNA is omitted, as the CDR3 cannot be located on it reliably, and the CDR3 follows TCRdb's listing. The CDR3 region is CASSKRDSL. The V call is TRBV19, the J call TRBJ2-7; the table gives TRBD1 as D, unverified against the DNA. Germline assignment: CDR1 LNHDA and CDR2 SQIVND (reference sequence). The CDR3 is made up of 9 amino acids, end residues included.

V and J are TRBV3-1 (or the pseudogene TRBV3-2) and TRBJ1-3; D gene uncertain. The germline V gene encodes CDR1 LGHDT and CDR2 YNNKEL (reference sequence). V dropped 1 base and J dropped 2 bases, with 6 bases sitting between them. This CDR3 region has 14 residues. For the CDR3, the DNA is TGTGCCAGCAGCCAAGGGCTCCCTGGAAACACCATATATTTT. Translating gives CASSQGLPGNTIYF.

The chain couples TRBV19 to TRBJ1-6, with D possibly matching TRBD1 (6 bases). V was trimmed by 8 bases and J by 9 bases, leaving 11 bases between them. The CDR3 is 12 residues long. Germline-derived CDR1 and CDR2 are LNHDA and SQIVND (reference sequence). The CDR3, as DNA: TGTGCCAGTGGACAGATTCGTTCACCCCTCCACTTT. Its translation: CASGQIRSPLHF.